The 24 T cell receptor beta chains given below trace back to one sample, sequenced in a study of OX40 agonist ivuxolimab in advanced cancers. Profiled with immunoSEQ multiplex PCR; TCRdb holds only in-frame clones, not every one. The sample lists roughly 67,000 clones; around 92% were seen once. The starting material was CD4+ or CD8+ T cells sorted from blood, obtained in a trial of the OX40 agonist ivuxolimab. These receptors all stem from an adult with an advanced solid tumor such as melanoma, head and neck, liver or kidney cancer.

This sequence joins TRBV6-5 and TRBJ1-1; D is perhaps TRBD1 (5 bases). The CDR3 contains 15 residues. Germline values: CDR1 MNHEY, CDR2 SVGAGI. Trimming stripped 5 bases from V and 1 base from J, with 14 bases between. CDR3 nucleotide sequence: TGTGCCAGCAGTCCGAGCAATACAGGGAACACTGAAGCTTTCTTT. Its protein product is CASSPSNTGNTEAFF.

CDR3 protein: CARSLVGGPPGELFF. DNA of the CDR3: TGTGCCAGAAGCTTGGTCGGGGGGCCCCCCGGGGAGCTGTTTTTT. The chain couples TRBV5-3 to TRBJ2-2, with D perhaps TRBD2 (7 bases). TRBV5-3 is an ORF; its function is uncertain. This CDR3 has 15 residues. Trimming removed 0 bases from V and 6 bases from J, with 12 bases in between.

This clone was detected only once. The chain links TRBV29-1 to TRBJ2-7, with D tentatively TRBD2 (6 bases). The V end was cut by 3 bases, the J end by 2 bases, with 11 bases between. There are 13 residues in the CDR3. The germline V gene encodes CDR1 SQVTM and CDR2 ANQGSEA. The CDR3 region has the DNA TGCAGCGTTGAGGAGGGGACCCCCTACGAGCAGTACTTC. Translating it yields CSVEEGTPYEQYF.

CDR3 bases: TGTGCCAGCAGCTTAGTACGGCCCGGCTGGGCTGAAGCTTTCTTT. Translating it yields CASSLVRPGWAEAFF. The rearrangement joins TRBV7-9 to TRBJ1-1; D is unclear. Trimming stripped 1 base from V and 6 bases from J, with 15 bases between. Germline CDR1 is SEHNR and CDR2 is FQNEAQ (reference sequence). The CDR3 length is 15 residues. Combining the CDR3 with reference TRBV7-9 and TRBJ1-1 gives the whole variable domain DTGVSQNPRHKITKRGQNVTFRCDPISEHNRLYWYRQTLGQGPEFLTYFQNEAQLEKSRLLSDRFSAERPKGSFSTLEIQRTEQGDSAMYLCASSLVRPGWAEAFFGQGTRLTVV.

This chain connects TRBV6-6 to TRBJ1-4; D is undetermined. The V and J ends lost 3 bases and 7 bases respectively, with 3 bases between them. In germline, CDR1 is MNHNY, CDR2 SVGAGI (reference sequence). There are 11 residues in the CDR3. CDR3 nucleotide sequence: TGTGCCAGCAGTTATGGTGAAAAACTGTTTTTT. Translated: CASSYGEKLFF.

The chain employs TRBV6-1 and TRBJ2-7; 11 positions match TRBD2. This CDR3 has 14 amino acids. Germline CDR1 MNHNS, CDR2 SASEGT. Trimming removed 4 bases from V and 7 bases from J; junction bases left unmatched: 6. As DNA, the CDR3 is TGTGCCAGCAGTGTAGGTAGCGGGAGGGCTGAGCAGTACTTC. Amino acid sequence: CASSVGSGRAEQYF.

V is TRBV15 and J is TRBJ1-2; D possibly corresponds to TRBD1 (5 bases). V shed 2 bases and J shed 4 bases, with 8 bases lying between them. The CDR3 extends over 13 amino acids. From germline, CDR1 is LNHNV and CDR2 YYDKDF (reference sequence). Written as DNA, the CDR3 is TGTGCCACCAGCAGATCTGACAGCTATGGCTACACCTTC. Amino acids: CATSRSDSYGYTF.

The chain carries TRBV7-9 and TRBJ2-7; TRBD1 or TRBD2 may be the D gene (5 bases each). The CDR3 runs 14 residues. Trimming removed 0 bases at V and 7 bases at J, with 13 bases between. CDR1 SEHNR and CDR2 FQNEAQ come from the germline V gene (reference sequence). DNA for the CDR3: TGTGCCAGCAGCTTAGCTCTGGGGACGGGGGAGCAGTACTTC. This gives the protein CASSLALGTGEQYF.

The V call is TRBV11-1, the J call TRBJ1-2; D gene uncertain. Germline V CDR1 and CDR2: SGHAT, FQDESV (reference sequence). Trimming stripped 3 bases from V and 1 base from J, with 6 bases between. CDR3 size: 13 residues. The CDR3 DNA reads as TGTGCCAGCAGCTTGATAGATAACTATGGCTACACCTTC. This gives the protein CASSLIDNYGYTF.

This sequence joins TRBV7-8 and TRBJ2-2; 10 bases map to TRBD2. The V gene's germline CDR1 is SGHVS and CDR2 FQNEAQ. The CDR3 covers 15 residues. The J segment lost 3 bases and the V segment lost 3 bases, leaving 1 base of the junction unmatched. The CDR3 DNA is TGTGCCAGCAGCTTGACTAGCGGGTACACCGGGGAGCTGTTTTTT. Protein product: CASSLTSGYTGELFF.

The CDR3 loop is CASSQDRTSGRSRQETQYF. CDR3 bases: TGCGCCAGCAGCCAAGACCGGACTAGCGGGAGGTCCCGCCAAGAGACCCAGTACTTC. This chain joins TRBV4-3 and TRBJ2-5, with TRBD2 matching over 14 bases. V was pared by 0 bases and J by 1 base, with 7 bases of the junction left unmatched. The germline V gene encodes CDR1 LGHNA and CDR2 YSLEER. The CDR3 covers 19 residues.

The J gene is TRBJ2-5, the V gene TRBV5-1; a weak D match, TRBD2 (6 bases). V lost 4 bases and J lost 5, with 15 bases in between. The germline gives CDR1 SGHRS, CDR2 YFSETQ. This CDR3 is built from 14 residues. The CDR3 DNA sequence: TGCGCCAGCAGCGAGGGACTTACTATGGAGACCCAGTACTTC. The encoded protein is CASSEGLTMETQYF.

The chain combines TRBV6-1 with TRBJ1-5; D uncertain. The CDR3 spans 14 residues. The V end lost 2 bases, the J end lost 1 base, and 6 bases lay between the germline ends. Looked up from germline, CDR1 is MNHNS and CDR2 is SASEGT. The CDR3 loop is CASSELDSNQPQHF. The CDR3 DNA reads as TGTGCCAGCAGTGAATTAGACAGCAATCAGCCCCAGCATTTT.

V gene TRBV5-1 combines with J gene TRBJ2-7; 8 nucleotides line up with TRBD2. Looked up from germline, CDR1 is SGHRS and CDR2 is YFSETQ. This CDR3 is 17 amino acids long. The trim removed 0 bases at V and 0 bases at J, leaving 8 bases unmatched. The CDR3 bases are TGCGCCAGCAGCTTGGAAAATAGCGGGATTAACTCCTACGAGCAGTACTTC. It is translated as CASSLENSGINSYEQYF.

The V gene is TRBV2, the J gene TRBJ1-2; D may be TRBD1 (6 bases). Trimming removed 10 bases from V and 4 bases from J, with 16 bases in between. The CDR3 is 13 residues long. The V gene's germline CDR1 is SNHLY and CDR2 FYNNEI. The CDR3 DNA sequence: TGTGCCATACTGGGGACACCAATCTATGGCTACACCTTC. This gives the protein CAILGTPIYGYTF.

This chain joins TRBV27 and TRBJ2-3; 7 bases match TRBD2. The V gene end was trimmed by 5 bases and the J gene end by 5 bases; junction bases not matched to a gene: 4. Germline values: CDR1 MNHEY, CDR2 SMNVEV (reference sequence). This CDR3 spans 13 amino acids. The CDR3, as DNA: TGTGCCAGCAGTCCGCTAGCGGAAGATACGCAGTATTTT. Protein product: CASSPLAEDTQYF.

This chain uses TRBV6-6 with TRBJ2-1; 7 bases agree with TRBD2. The CDR3 is 15 residues long. From germline, CDR1 is MNHNY and CDR2 SVGAGI (reference sequence). The V segment lost 2 bases and the J segment 4 bases; nucleotides outside the gene matches: 5. In nucleotides, the CDR3 is TGTGCCAGCAGTTACGTGGCTAGCGGATACAATGAGCAGTTCTTC. As protein: CASSYVASGYNEQFF.

This clone showed up just once. The junction departs from germline at one end; a sequencing error may be responsible. The rearrangement links TRBV7-9 to TRBJ1-4; unclear D gene. From germline, CDR1 is SEHNR and CDR2 FQNEAQ (reference sequence). This CDR3 is built from 15 residues. CDR3 DNA: TGTGCCAGCAGCTTAGGTCCAGCGATGAATGAAAAACTGCTTTTT. Protein sequence: CASSLGPAMNEKLLF.

The chain uses TRBV7-8 and TRBJ2-7; D unclear. This CDR3 is built from 13 residues. CDR1 SGHVS and CDR2 FQNEAQ come from the germline V gene. Trimming left V 5 bases short and J 4 bases short, with 12 bases between. CDR3 coding DNA: TGTGCCAGCAGCACCCCAGTGGGATACGAGCAGTACTTC. This gives the protein CASSTPVGYEQYF.

V usage is TRBV7-2 and J usage is TRBJ1-2; 8 positions agree with TRBD1. V shed 4 bases, J shed 3 bases, and the junction held 4 bases outside the gene matches. The CDR3 has 14 amino acids. CDR1 is SGHTA and CDR2 is FQGNSA in the germline V gene. In DNA form, the CDR3 reads TGTGCCAGCAGCTCTACAGGGGGGGACTATGGCTACACCTTC. It translates to CASSSTGGDYGYTF.

V is TRBV4-1 and J is TRBJ2-1; 7 bases line up with TRBD1. The germline V gene has CDR1 MGHRA and CDR2 YSYEKL. The CDR3 is 14 residues long. Trimming removed 1 base from V and 4 bases from J; junction bases left unmatched: 1. The chain's CDR3 is CASSQVRGYNEQFF. The CDR3 DNA reads as TGCGCCAGCAGCCAAGTCAGGGGGTACAATGAGCAGTTCTTC.

The chain has TRBV2 and TRBJ1-1, with D unclear. The CDR3 totals 15 residues. V was clipped by 6 bases and J by 0 bases, with 14 bases between them. Germline CDR1 and CDR2: SNHLY and FYNNEI. The CDR3 DNA is TGTGCCAGCAGATCCAACAGTTGGATGAACACTGAAGCTTTCTTT. It yields the protein CASRSNSWMNTEAFF.

This sequence joins TRBV9 and TRBJ2-2; D not certain. The CDR3 extends over 14 amino acids. V lost 0 bases to trimming and J lost 5 bases, with 8 bases between them. Per the germline V gene, CDR1 is SGDLS and CDR2 is YYNGEE. CDR3 sequence (DNA): TGTGCCAGCAGCGTAGGCTTGAATACCGGGGAGCTGTTTTTT. Translation gives CASSVGLNTGELFF.

The chain has TRBV5-6 and TRBJ1-5; no reliable D call. The CDR3 is 14 amino acids. Trimming took 2 bases from V and 7 from J, leaving 13 bases between them. Germline lookup yields CDR1 SGHDT and CDR2 YYEEEE. CDR3 sequence (DNA): TGTGCCAGCAGCTTAACGACCAGTGGACAGCCCCAGCATTTT. Translating it yields CASSLTTSGQPQHF.